The clone carrying this T cell receptor beta chain appeared many times. This entry belongs to a study of Graves' ophthalmopathy and Graves' hyperthyroidism. CDR1 SGHAT and CDR2 FQNNGV come from the germline V gene. V was cut by 5 bases and J by 4 bases, with 14 bases left in between. CDR3 length equals 14 residues. Ophthalmopathy not arising within 18 months of follow-up defined hyperthyroidism as stable. Clinicians made diagnoses from clinical symptoms, serum thyroxine, TRAb, thyroid ultrasound and orbital computed tomography. TCR beta CDR3 amplification used RNA transcripts. Amplification began with first-round RT-PCR using HTBI primers, then second-round multiplex PCR was performed. TCRdb reprocessed the multiplex PCR reads with MiXCR, giving one entry per CDR3 protein. The data show roughly 410,000 distinct CDR3 sequences, 15% seen once.

The clonotype was recovered from a woman younger than 35 with stable Graves' hyperthyroidism. The material sequenced was peripheral blood. The gene calls are TRBV11-2 and TRBJ2-5; no reliable D call. The CDR3 DNA reads as TGTGCCAGCAGCCCCGGTCCTTCGGGAGAGACCCAGTACTTC. It codes for CASSPGPSGETQYF.